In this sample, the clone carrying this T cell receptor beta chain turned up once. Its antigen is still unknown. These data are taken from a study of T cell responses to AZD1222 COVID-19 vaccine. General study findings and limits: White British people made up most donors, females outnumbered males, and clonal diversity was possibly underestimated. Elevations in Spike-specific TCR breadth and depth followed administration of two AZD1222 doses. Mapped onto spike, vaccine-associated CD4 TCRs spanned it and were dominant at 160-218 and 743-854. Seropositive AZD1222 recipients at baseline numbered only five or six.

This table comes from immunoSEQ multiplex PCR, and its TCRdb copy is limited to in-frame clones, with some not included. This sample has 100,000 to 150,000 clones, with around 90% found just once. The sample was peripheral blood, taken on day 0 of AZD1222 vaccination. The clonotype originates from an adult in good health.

CDR3 DNA: TGTGCCAGCAGCCAACAGACAGGTGGGGGACAGGTGCACTATGGCTACACCTTC. Its translation is CASSQQTGGGQVHYGYTF. V usage is TRBV4-2 and J usage is TRBJ1-2; 8 nucleotides align to TRBD1. V gave up 2 bases and J gave up 3 bases; unmatched junction bases: 14. The CDR3 extends over 18 amino acids. Germline V lookup: CDR1 LGHNA, CDR2 YNFKEQ.